This TCR beta chain appears in the sequencing data of a study of blood T cell repertoires in COVID-19. Study at large: Sites in the United States, Italy and Spain provided acute and convalescent COVID-19 samples. The analysed material was cDNA or gDNA that came from T cells, B-cell-depleted T cells, or PBMCs.

This clone was seen only a few times. Per the authors' pipeline: Amplification from reference gene primers served as the basis for estimated nucleated cell counts. The assay was immunoSEQ multiplex PCR, and TCRdb's table has in-frame clones only and misses some. From that table come the V and J calls and clone size; the DNA was used to work out D and trimming. The profile shows roughly 250,000 clones, 80% to 90% of them singletons. The CDR3 has 13 amino acids. Germline values: CDR1 WSHSY, CDR2 SAAADI. V lost 8 bases and J lost 0, with 10 bases in between. The rearrangement links TRBV10-2 to TRBJ1-1; D gene ambiguous. The sequence derives from a man aged 50 to 60 with acute or convalescent COVID-19. The sample taken for sequencing was peripheral blood. The CDR3: CASRGNMNTEAFF. The CDR3 DNA sequence: TGCGCCAGCCGCGGGAACATGAACACTGAAGCTTTCTTT.